This T cell receptor beta chain came from a study of shared clonotypes between healthy human individuals (TCRdb year 2020). Regarding the study in general: The cohort included three men and a couple of women between 18 and 49 years of age. Each donor's leukapheresis produced roughly between roughly 0.85 and 9.5 billion PBMCs. To increase sequencing depth and limit assay-specific biases, different laboratories used diverse techniques to prepare libraries and sequence TCR repertoires. Blood TCR repertoires of roughly five healthy adults were deeply sequenced to estimate repertoire size and the extent of clonotype sharing between individuals. What the research found in general, with its limitations: Because the study included a small number of donors, the genetic and exposure-history diversity represented was limited. Sampling was limited to blood, and TCR repertoires in tissue likely differ from TCR repertoires in blood. Pairwise subsampling indicated that sequencing depth was expected to affect the degree of clonotype sharing among donors.

From cysteine to phenylalanine, the CDR3 is 12 amino acids long. The read is trimmed to its CDR3 DNA, 36 bases read in frame from base 1. Trimming removed 2 bases from V and 6 bases from J, leaving 5 bases between the germline ends. From a lookup of the germline V gene (reference sequence), CDR1 and CDR2 are MNHEY and SMNVEV. Healthy HIV-negative adults with no recently reported acute infections or vaccinations were included as donors. All donors were Caucasian adults living in Nashville, Tennessee, USA. For unsorted samples, about 90 million PBMCs were counted, and genomic DNA was extracted using the QIAamp DNA Blood Mini kit. After blood collection by leukapheresis, PBMCs were isolated using Ficoll-Histopaque density gradient centrifugation and then cryopreserved in the vapor phase of liquid nitrogen. This clone was counted only a few times. The antigen it recognizes is unknown. Base qualities are missing; no much larger clone stands one base away. The same CDR3 can be traced to other DNA sequences in this sample.

Using the deep immunoSEQ assay, multiplex PCR amplified TCR CDR3 regions from genomic DNA. Extracted genomic DNA from each cell subset was distributed evenly across all wells of several immunoSEQ 96-well plates, and each plate was treated as a replicate. For unsorted PBMC, each replicate PCR was loaded with 300 ng genomic DNA, equivalent to 25,000 to 35,000 T cell genomes. Ten immunoSEQ deep assay plates were used to sequence the unsorted PBMC genomic DNA. Purified libraries were measured with a Qubit 3.0 fluorometer, size-checked on a Bioanalyzer 2100, and measured again with the KAPA Library Quantification kit. Each immunoSEQ 96-well plate was sequenced on its own single-read 150-cycle Illumina NextSeq 550 flow cell. The authors' pipeline ran thus. Because the immunoSEQ output held only junctional sequences and lacked quality scores, the filtering could not match the filtering applied to full-length reads. To assign V/J genes and CDR3, sequences were annotated using PyIR, a Python wrapper for IgBLAST v1.9, with IMGT germline references. Reads were filtered out if the reads had weak V/J assignments (E-value above 1e-6), no CDR3, stop codons, out-of-frame junctions, or ambiguous translated residues. V3J clonotypes were defined by identical inferred V gene, J gene, and CDR3 amino acid sequence. To compute the percentage overlap between repertoires, the number of shared unique clonotypes was divided by the size of the smaller repertoire. Three approaches were used to assess repertoire richness: RTK rarefaction, the Chao1 estimator, and Recon v2.1 estimates of unobserved clonotypes. As stored in TCRdb, this immuneACCESS dataset retains in-frame rearrangements with V and J assigned. A fraction of the clones does not appear; measured against another copy, unresolved V genes explain less than half of the discrepancy, and the remainder lacks a known reason. The V and J calls and clone size were taken over from that table, and D and trimming were inferred from the DNA. The sample contains approximately 440,000 clones, approximately 80% of them found a single time. The ten top clones hold around 12% of the sample.

The clonotype was recovered from a woman in her thirties or forties in good health. Some clones in this sample may be carry-over from other donors' samples. The sample was PBMCs. Here the chain combines TRBV27 and TRBJ2-1; no D gene is confidently identified. The DNA sequence is as follows: TGTGCCAGCAGTTTAGTTGGCAATGAGCAGTTCTTC. Its coded protein is CASSLVGNEQFF.